Below are 29 T cell receptor beta chains sequenced from a single sample in a study of blood T cell repertoires in COVID-19. Sequencing used immunoSEQ multiplex PCR; TCRdb keeps in-frame clones, though not all of them. Among nearly 110,000 clones listed, approximately 88% were seen once. Sequencing used peripheral blood. These receptors all come from a man between 45 and 60 years old with active or convalescent COVID-19.

V is TRBV29-1 and J is TRBJ2-1, with 8 positions matching TRBD2. The V gene end was trimmed by 6 bases and the J gene end by 8 bases; junction bases not matched to a gene: 12. CDR3 length equals 14 residues. Germline V lookup: CDR1 SQVTM, CDR2 ANQGSEA. The CDR3 is CSVPLAGRWDEQFF. The DNA of the CDR3 is TGCAGCGTCCCTTTAGCGGGACGGTGGGATGAGCAGTTCTTC.

This clone has a single count. The rearrangement uses TRBV7-8 and TRBJ2-3; 9 bases line up with TRBD2. The CDR3 is made up of 16 amino acids. CDR1 is SGHVS and CDR2 is FQNEAQ in the germline V gene. Trimming at V came to 1 base and at J to 7 bases, leaving 9 bases not matched to a gene. CDR3 loop: CASSLVRVLAGHTQYF. The CDR3 bases are TGTGCCAGCAGCTTAGTTAGGGTACTAGCGGGCCATACGCAGTATTTT.

This clone was detected only once. The gene calls are TRBV10-2 and TRBJ2-1; 7 bases line up with TRBD2. V shed 2 bases and J 3 bases; nucleotides not matched to a gene: 1. Germline loops: CDR1 WSHSY, CDR2 SAAADI. CDR3 length: 14 amino acids. The chain's CDR3 is CASSEGGVYNEQFF. For the CDR3, the DNA is TGCGCCAGCAGTGAGGGGGGGGTCTACAATGAGCAGTTCTTC.

The genes are TRBV19 and TRBJ1-4; TRBD1 agrees at 7 bases. Germline V gives CDR1 LNHDA, CDR2 SQIVND (reference sequence). Trimming at V came to 11 bases and at J to 8 bases, leaving 11 bases not matched to a gene. The length of the CDR3 is 13 residues. In DNA, the CDR3 is TGTGCCGCGAGAGGACAGGTAGAGGAAAAACTGTTTTTT. This encodes CAARGQVEEKLFF.

As regards this clone: Compared with germline, one end of the junction differs, possibly owing to a read error. The chain joins TRBV15 to TRBJ2-1, with D possibly TRBD2 on 5 matching bases. The CDR3 extends over 17 amino acids. Germline V gives CDR1 LNHNV, CDR2 YYDKDF (reference sequence). DNA for the CDR3: TGTGCCACCAGCAGGCAGCGGCGAGCCGTCATTGCCAATCAGCAGTTCTTC. This sequence encodes CATSRQRRAVIANQQFF. Supplemented by reference TRBV15 and TRBJ2-1, the full variable domain reads DAMVIQNPRYQVTQFGKPVTLSCSQTLNHNVMYWYQQKSSQAPKLLFHYYDKDFNNEADTPDNFQSRRPNTSFCFLDIRSPGLGDTAMYLCATSRQRRAVIANQQFFGPGTRLTVL.

This clone was found once. V is TRBV19 and J is TRBJ1-2, with 9 nucleotides matching TRBD1. Looked up from germline, CDR1 is LNHDA and CDR2 is SQIVND (reference sequence). This CDR3 comprises 18 residues. Trimming cost V 5 bases and J 2 bases; bases outside gene matches: 15. In DNA, the CDR3 is TGTGCCAGTAGTCCAAAGACGGGACAGGGTGGAGGAAACTATGGCTACACCTTC. Its translation is CASSPKTGQGGGNYGYTF. The whole variable domain, filled in from reference TRBV19 and TRBJ1-2, reads DGGITQSPKYLFRKEGQNVTLSCEQNLNHDAMYWYRQDPGQGLRLIYYSQIVNDFQKGDIAEGYSVSREKKESFPLTVTSAQKNPTAFYLCASSPKTGQGGGNYGYTFGSGTRLTVV.

The genes are TRBV6-5 and TRBJ2-7; TRBD1 might be the D (6 bases). The V gene's germline CDR1 is MNHEY and CDR2 SVGAGI. V shed 5 bases and J shed 5 bases, with 10 bases lying between them. The CDR3 contains 12 residues. CDR3 in DNA: TGTGCCAGCAGTCGGACAGCCCACGAGCAGTACTTC. Amino acid sequence: CASSRTAHEQYF.

The V gene is TRBV19, the J gene TRBJ1-5; 9 bases are a match to TRBD1. This CDR3 is 14 amino acids long. From germline, CDR1 is LNHDA and CDR2 SQIVND (reference sequence). V dropped 6 bases and J dropped 6; count of bases not matched to a gene: 6. In DNA, the CDR3 is TGTGCCAGTAGGGGACAGGGATACGGTCAGCCCCAGCATTTT. It is translated as CASRGQGYGQPQHF.

The chain has TRBV27 and TRBJ2-1; weak D call: TRBD2 (5 bases). This CDR3 comprises 15 residues. CDR1 is MNHEY and CDR2 is SMNVEV in the germline V gene (reference sequence). Trimming removed 6 bases from V and 6 bases from J, with 18 bases in between. CDR3 loop: CASSLTGSTSNEQFF. The CDR3 DNA reads as TGTGCCAGCAGCCTCACGGGGAGCACGTCCAATGAGCAGTTCTTC.

The V and J genes are TRBV4-2 and TRBJ2-7; tentatively, D is TRBD2 (6 bases). The CDR3 has 15 amino acids. Germline V CDR1 and CDR2: LGHNA, YNFKEQ. V was trimmed by 1 base and J by 3 bases, leaving 13 bases between them. CDR3 sequence reads: CASSQGTSGVYEQYF. In DNA, the CDR3 is TGTGCCAGCAGCCAAGGAACATCGGGAGTCTACGAGCAGTACTTC.

The rearrangement links TRBV6-5 to TRBJ1-5; D perhaps matches TRBD1 (6 bases). Trimming took 6 bases from V and 2 from J, leaving 11 bases between them. Germline lookup yields CDR1 MNHEY and CDR2 SVGAGI. There are 14 residues in the CDR3. CDR3: CASRVRQGNQPQHF. The CDR3 DNA follows: TGTGCCAGCAGGGTCCGACAGGGCAATCAGCCCCAGCATTTT.

The gene calls are TRBV5-5 and TRBJ1-1; possibly TRBD1 for D (5 bases). The CDR3 is 18 residues long. V was pared by 0 bases and J by 3 bases, with 21 bases between. Germline values: CDR1 SGHKS, CDR2 YYEKEE (reference sequence). CDR3 amino acids: CASSLAVGTVVWDTEAFF. The CDR3 DNA is TGTGCCAGCAGCTTGGCCGTAGGGACTGTCGTCTGGGACACTGAAGCTTTCTTT.

The gene calls are TRBV27 and TRBJ2-7; TRBD1 is a possible D gene (6 bases). This CDR3 is built from 13 residues. In germline, CDR1 is MNHEY, CDR2 SMNVEV (reference sequence). The V end was cut by 5 bases, the J end by 6 bases, with 14 bases between. CDR3 sequence reads: CASSHHRAGEQYF. Here the CDR3 DNA reads TGTGCCAGCAGTCACCACAGGGCCGGCGAGCAGTACTTC.

The V gene is TRBV7-2, the J gene TRBJ2-1, with 10 nucleotides matching TRBD2. This CDR3 is built from 17 residues. V lost 5 bases and J lost 8; bases outside the gene matches: 15. The V gene's germline CDR1 is SGHTA and CDR2 FQGNSA. The CDR3 bases are TGTGCCAGCAGCCGCGAGGGGTTATCTAGCGGGAGCCATGAGCAGTTCTTC. It yields the protein CASSREGLSSGSHEQFF.

The rearrangement joins TRBV28 to TRBJ2-1, with 12 bases lining up with TRBD2. Germline loops: CDR1 MDHEN, CDR2 SYDVKM. V lost 2 bases, J lost 2 bases, and 7 bases stayed unmatched. The CDR3 runs to 18 residues. The CDR3 region has the DNA TGTGCCAGCAGTTTACGGGATCTAGCGGGAGGGCCCTACAATGAGCAGTTCTTC. Encoded protein: CASSLRDLAGGPYNEQFF.

This chain links TRBV9 with TRBJ1-2; 10 bases fit TRBD1. Germline V lookup: CDR1 SGDLS, CDR2 YYNGEE. The CDR3 is made up of 15 amino acids. The V segment lost 3 bases and the J segment 2 bases; nucleotides outside the gene matches: 4. Written as DNA, the CDR3 is TGTGCCAGCAGCGACGGACAGGGGGGGAACTATGGCTACACCTTC. Translating it yields CASSDGQGGNYGYTF.

V is TRBV5-4 and J is TRBJ2-7; tentative D call: TRBD2 (5 bases). V lost 3 bases and J lost 4, with 11 bases in between. The CDR3 extends over 13 amino acids. The V gene's germline CDR1 is SGHNT and CDR2 YYREEE (reference sequence). CDR3 loop: CASSSAASYEQYF. CDR3 bases: TGTGCCAGCAGCTCAGCGGCCTCATACGAGCAGTACTTC.

The chain has TRBV7-2 and TRBJ2-7; 10 bases are a match to TRBD1. Germline CDR1 SGHTA, CDR2 FQGNSA. This CDR3 comprises 14 residues. The V gene end was trimmed by 3 bases and the J gene end by 4 bases; junction bases not matched to a gene: 3. The DNA of the CDR3 is TGTGCCAGCAGCTTGACAGGGGGCGGGTACGAGCAGTACTTC. Its protein product is CASSLTGGGYEQYF.

The J gene is TRBJ2-7, the V gene TRBV6-5, with 7 positions matching TRBD2. This CDR3 region has 13 residues. The V segment lost 4 bases and the J segment 2 bases; nucleotides outside the gene matches: 2. Germline CDR1 is MNHEY and CDR2 is SVGAGI. CDR3 nucleotide sequence: TGTGCCAGCAGTTTGGGACTAACCTACGAGCAGTACTTC. Protein sequence: CASSLGLTYEQYF.

The V and J genes are TRBV2 and TRBJ2-7, with TRBD1 matching over 10 bases. In germline, CDR1 is SNHLY, CDR2 FYNNEI. V was pared by 6 bases and J by 4 bases, with 6 bases of the junction left unmatched. This CDR3 has 14 amino acids. The CDR3 nucleotides read TGTGCCAGCAGCGCCGGGACAGGGGTTTACGAGCAGTACTTC. Amino acid sequence: CASSAGTGVYEQYF.

The chain has TRBV10-3 and TRBJ2-7; possibly TRBD1 for D (6 bases). This CDR3 has 15 amino acids. V was cut by 5 bases and J by 0 bases, with 14 bases left in between. CDR1 and CDR2 from the germline V gene are ENHRY and SYGVKD. The CDR3 sequence: CAISTDRSSSYEQYF. CDR3 coding DNA: TGTGCCATCAGTACTGACAGGTCGTCCTCCTACGAGCAGTACTTC.

The genes are TRBV27 and TRBJ1-1, with no clear D. Germline CDR1 and CDR2: MNHEY and SMNVEV (reference sequence). V lost 3 bases to trimming and J lost 5 bases, with 13 bases between them. The CDR3 spans 14 residues. CDR3 bases: TGTGCCAGCAGTTTGCGAGGGATGGGGACTGAAGCTTTCTTT. Its translation: CASSLRGMGTEAFF.

The chain has TRBV27 and TRBJ2-3; 12 bases map to TRBD2. Per the germline V gene, CDR1 is MNHEY and CDR2 is SMNVEV (reference sequence). J was trimmed by 0 bases and V by 5 bases; bases with no gene match: 15. The CDR3 has 20 amino acids. CDR3 protein: CASSGPSGRGRGPSTDTQYF. The DNA for the CDR3 is TGTGCCAGCAGTGGCCCTAGCGGGAGGGGGAGAGGGCCTAGCACAGATACGCAGTATTTT.

The chain couples TRBV27 to TRBJ2-1; either TRBD1 or TRBD2 may supply D (9 bases each). The V and J ends lost 6 bases and 2 bases respectively, with 35 bases between them. The CDR3 spans 22 residues. The germline CDR1 and CDR2 sequences are MNHEY and SMNVEV (reference sequence). CDR3 in DNA: TGTGCCAGCAGCCGACCTTACGGGGACAGGGACGTCCGCGGGAGGGCCTACAATGAGCAGTTCTTC. Its protein product is CASSRPYGDRDVRGRAYNEQFF.

V and J are TRBV3-1 (or the pseudogene TRBV3-2) and TRBJ2-5, with 10 bases that match TRBD2. V shed 4 bases, J shed 2 bases, and the junction held 10 bases outside the gene matches. The CDR3 contains 17 residues. Germline lookup yields CDR1 LGHDT and CDR2 YNNKEL (reference sequence). CDR3: CASSPPPGLAEQETQYF. The CDR3 DNA sequence: TGTGCCAGCAGCCCCCCACCCGGACTAGCGGAGCAAGAGACCCAGTACTTC.

The V call is TRBV5-1, the J call TRBJ2-2, with D maybe TRBD2 (5 bases). The CDR3 has 13 amino acids. CDR1 SGHRS and CDR2 YFSETQ come from the germline V gene. V lost 5 bases and J 7 bases, leaving 12 bases between the germline ends. The CDR3 reads CASSFIGSGELFF. In DNA form, the CDR3 reads TGCGCCAGCAGTTTCATAGGGAGCGGGGAGCTGTTTTTT.

The rearrangement uses TRBV19 and TRBJ2-2; D might be TRBD1 (5 bases). Germline V lookup: CDR1 LNHDA, CDR2 SQIVND (reference sequence). The V and J ends lost 3 bases and 7 bases respectively, with 12 bases between them. CDR3 size: 14 residues. The CDR3 DNA follows: TGTGCCAGTAGTATGAGGCAGGGTATCGGGGAGCTGTTTTTT. The encoded protein is CASSMRQGIGELFF.

The rearrangement joins TRBV24-1 to TRBJ2-7; 7 nucleotides agree with TRBD2. The J segment lost 2 bases and the V segment lost 5 bases, leaving 2 bases of the junction unmatched. Germline lookup yields CDR1 KGHDR and CDR2 SFDVKD. This CDR3 has 13 residues. DNA of the CDR3: TGTGCCACCAGTGCGGCGGGAGCCTACGAGCAGTACTTC. Translated, it gives CATSAAGAYEQYF.

The chain recombines TRBV7-9 with TRBJ1-5; unclear D gene. CDR3 length: 13 amino acids. V dropped 1 base and J dropped 4 bases, with 5 bases sitting between them. Germline loops: CDR1 SEHNR, CDR2 FQNEAQ (reference sequence). The CDR3 DNA follows: TGTGCCAGCAGCTTAGTCCTGAATCAGCCCCAGCATTTT. Amino acid sequence: CASSLVLNQPQHF.